The source of this T cell receptor (beta chain) is a study of T cell clusters in autoimmune cytopenias. Each sample's input was roughly 230 ng genomic DNA, some 38,000 genome equivalents. This clonotype registers medium-sized by frequency. Multiplex touch-down PCR amplified TRB using TRB-A and TRB-B pools in one tube. TCRdb reprocessed the multiplex PCR reads, with one entry per CDR3 protein and no DNA. Its clone listing holds about 12,000 distinct CDR3 sequences. Per the germline V gene, CDR1 is MNHNS and CDR2 is SASEGT. This CDR3 has 14 amino acids. The data also belong to a second study, concerning T cell repertoires in aging, cancer and after chemotherapy. That report notes: Across the chemotherapy interval, each cancer cohort showed higher median generation probability, suggesting thymic rebound.

This clonotype originated in a human donor in good health. The chain recombines TRBV6-1 with TRBJ1-1. The material sequenced was peripheral blood. The CDR3 reads CASSYGELNTEAFF.